The 9 T cell receptor beta chains presented below share a single source sample, sequenced in a study of blood T cell repertoires in COVID-19 (TCRdb year 2020). The receptor library was made with the immunoSEQ multiplex PCR assay. Sourced from immuneACCESS, this table was stored by TCRdb with only in-frame sequences that have V and J called. A share of the clones is absent; for the studies checked, an unresolved V gene accounts for under half, and the remainder has no known explanation. For this sample the table gives a few hundred thousand clones, of which less than 90% were detected only once. The top ten hold 15% to 20% of the sample. The source material was peripheral blood. The receptors derive from a young man with active or convalescent COVID-19.

CDR3 nucleotide sequence: TGTGCCAGCAGCTTATCGCAGGGGAACACTGAAGCTTTCTTT. Amino acids: CASSLSQGNTEAFF. The rearrangement uses TRBV7-8 and TRBJ1-1; D is perhaps TRBD1 (5 bases). Looked up from germline, CDR1 is SGHVS and CDR2 is FQNEAQ. Trimming removed 2 bases from V and 1 base from J, with 8 bases in between. The CDR3 has 14 amino acids.

The gene calls are TRBV6-6 and TRBJ1-2, with D tentatively TRBD1 (5 bases). The CDR3 is made up of 13 amino acids. Germline-derived CDR1 and CDR2 are MNHNY and SVGAGI (reference sequence). V lost 4 bases and J lost 4, with 10 bases in between. The CDR3 spells CASSFGHLYGYTF. CDR3 DNA sequence: TGTGCCAGCAGTTTCGGACACCTCTATGGCTACACCTTC.

This clone was recorded only once. This chain uses TRBV18 with TRBJ2-2, with 10 positions matching TRBD2. CDR1 is KGHSH and CDR2 is LQKENI in the germline V gene. CDR3 size: 16 residues. The J segment lost 3 bases and the V segment lost 6 bases, leaving 7 bases of the junction unmatched. The CDR3 spells CASSASGGADTGELFF. CDR3 in DNA: TGTGCCAGCTCCGCAAGCGGGGGGGCCGACACCGGGGAGCTGTTTTTT.

This clone was counted a single time. This rearrangement joins TRBV28 to TRBJ2-7; 9 bases align to TRBD2. Germline CDR1 MDHEN, CDR2 SYDVKM. This CDR3 is 14 amino acids long. With 3 bases clipped from V and 4 bases from J, the junction kept 4 bases outside the gene matches. The CDR3 spells CASSLGGGAYEQYF. The CDR3, as DNA: TGTGCCAGCAGTTTGGGCGGGGGGGCATACGAGCAGTACTTC. Together with reference TRBV28 and TRBJ2-7, the CDR3 gives the full variable domain: DVKVTQSSRYLVKRTGEKVFLECVQDMDHENMFWYRQDPGLGLRLIYFSYDVKMKEKGDIPEGYSVSREKKERFSLILESASTNQTSMYLCASSLGGGAYEQYFGPGTRLTVT.

This clone was recorded a few times. The rearrangement uses TRBV28 and TRBJ1-3; no definite D call. V lost 11 bases, J lost 2 bases, and 10 bases lay in between. CDR1 is MDHEN, CDR2 SYDVKM, per germline. The CDR3 runs 12 residues. For the CDR3, the DNA is TGTGCCTGTCGGGTCGCTGGAAACACCATATATTTT. Amino acids: CACRVAGNTIYF.

This rearrangement joins TRBV4-1 to TRBJ2-7, with TRBD1 identical over 8 bases. This CDR3 contains 17 residues. Germline V CDR1 and CDR2: MGHRA, YSYEKL. V shed 3 bases, J shed 1 base, and the junction held 11 bases outside the gene matches. The CDR3 sequence: CASSQAADRGPSYEQYF. The DNA for the CDR3 is TGCGCCAGCAGCCAGGCCGCTGACAGGGGTCCATCCTACGAGCAGTACTTC.

The V and J genes are TRBV30 and TRBJ1-4; TRBD1 is a possible D gene (5 bases). V was pared by 0 bases and J by 0 bases, with 14 bases between. This CDR3 spans 17 amino acids. In germline, CDR1 is GTSNPN, CDR2 SVGIG (reference sequence). The CDR3 sequence is CAWSVGGLTATNEKLFF. The DNA of the CDR3 is TGTGCCTGGAGTGTGGGGGGACTTACTGCAACTAATGAAAAACTGTTTTTT.

The chain links TRBV4-1 to TRBJ1-2; 7 bases are shared with TRBD1. Germline V gene lookup returns CDR1 MGHRA and CDR2 YSYEKL. The CDR3 is 15 residues long. The J segment lost 8 bases and the V segment lost 3 bases, leaving 12 bases of the junction unmatched. CDR3 residues: CASSQDRQGERGYTF. CDR3 sequence (DNA): TGCGCCAGCAGCCAGGACCGACAGGGCGAAAGGGGCTACACCTTC.

CDR3: CASSLGARSYNEQFF. Here the CDR3 DNA reads TGTGCCAGCAGTTTAGGGGCTAGGAGCTACAATGAGCAGTTCTTC. The rearrangement joins TRBV27 to TRBJ2-1; D perhaps matches TRBD1 (5 bases). Germline assignment: CDR1 MNHEY and CDR2 SMNVEV (reference sequence). This CDR3 is built from 15 residues. Trimming cost V 2 bases and J 3 bases, with 11 bases left between them.